This TCR beta chain was captured in a study of T cell changes during pregnancy in multiple sclerosis. Sequencing used immunoSEQ multiplex PCR; TCRdb keeps in-frame clones, though not all of them. Here the sample spans about 77,000 clones, around nine tenths being singletons. The receptor's source is a female donor with multiple sclerosis, enrolled in a pregnancy study. The sample here was peripheral blood, taken before pregnancy.

In DNA form, the CDR3 reads TGTGCCAGCAGTGAAATTTCTAGCGGGGGGAACACCGGGGAGCTGTTTTTT. It encodes CASSEISSGGNTGELFF. J is TRBJ2-2 and V is TRBV2, with 10 bases identical to TRBD2. The length of the CDR3 is 17 residues. J gave up 1 base and V 2 bases, and 4 bases lay outside the gene matches. The germline V gene has CDR1 SNHLY and CDR2 FYNNEI.